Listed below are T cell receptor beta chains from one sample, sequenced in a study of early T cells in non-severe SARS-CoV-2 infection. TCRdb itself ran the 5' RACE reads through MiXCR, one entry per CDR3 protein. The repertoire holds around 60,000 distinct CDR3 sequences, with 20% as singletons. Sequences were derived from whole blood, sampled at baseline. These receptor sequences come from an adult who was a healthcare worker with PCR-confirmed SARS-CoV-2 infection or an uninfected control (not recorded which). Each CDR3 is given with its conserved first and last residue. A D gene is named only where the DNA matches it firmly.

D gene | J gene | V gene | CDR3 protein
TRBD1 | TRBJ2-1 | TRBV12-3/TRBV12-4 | CASSFTGTVYNEQFF
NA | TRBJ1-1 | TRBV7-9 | CASKPGQSNTEAFF
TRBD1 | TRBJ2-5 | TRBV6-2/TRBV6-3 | CASSNRGPRETQYF
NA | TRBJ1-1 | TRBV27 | CASSRYMNTEAFF
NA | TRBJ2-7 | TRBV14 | CASSQGQRYEQYF
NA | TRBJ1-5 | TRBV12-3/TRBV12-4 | CASSPRVRDQPQHF
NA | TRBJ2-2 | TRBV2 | CASLRDTPNTGELFF
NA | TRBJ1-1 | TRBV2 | CASGTEMNTEAFF
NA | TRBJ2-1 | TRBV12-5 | CASGWTYRTDNNEQFF
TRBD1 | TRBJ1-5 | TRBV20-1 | CSASRDRDYYSNQPQHF
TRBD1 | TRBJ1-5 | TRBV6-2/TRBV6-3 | CASSYRTGDQPQHF
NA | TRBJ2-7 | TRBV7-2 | CASSSTNPYEQYF
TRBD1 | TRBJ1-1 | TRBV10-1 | CASSESRDRGIKAFF
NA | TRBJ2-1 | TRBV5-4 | CASSQGQYNEQFF
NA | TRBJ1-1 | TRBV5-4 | CASSSYGTSRAFF
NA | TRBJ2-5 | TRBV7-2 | CASSPPGRPRTQYF
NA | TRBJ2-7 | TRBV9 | CASSVAPGQGEQYF
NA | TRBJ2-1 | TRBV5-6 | CASSLEGGGEQFF
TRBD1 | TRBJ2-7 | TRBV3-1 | CASSLPTGPREQYF
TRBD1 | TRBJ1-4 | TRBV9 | CASSPQTGVNEKLFF
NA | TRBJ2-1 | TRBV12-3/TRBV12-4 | CASSTRTTKQDNEQFF
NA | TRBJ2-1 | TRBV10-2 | CASIGYNEQFF
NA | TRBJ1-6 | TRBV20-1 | CSARQTTGRNSPLHF
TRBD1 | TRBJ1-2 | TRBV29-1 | CSVDEGAGYGYTF
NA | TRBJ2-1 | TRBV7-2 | CASSLRAPNGEQFF
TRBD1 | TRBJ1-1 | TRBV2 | CASSDPRQGANTEAFF
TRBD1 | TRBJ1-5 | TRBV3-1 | CASSHGQGNQPQHF
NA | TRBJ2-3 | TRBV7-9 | CASSVTSLADTQYF
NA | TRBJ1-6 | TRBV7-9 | CASSPLPIGTLHF
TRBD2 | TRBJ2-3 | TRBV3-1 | CASSPPSGPLGDTQYF
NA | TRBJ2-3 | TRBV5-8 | CASSLLGLPTDTQYF
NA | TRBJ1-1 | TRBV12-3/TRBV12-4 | CASRGWTEAFF
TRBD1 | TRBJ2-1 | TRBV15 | CATSQGTGGKNEQFF